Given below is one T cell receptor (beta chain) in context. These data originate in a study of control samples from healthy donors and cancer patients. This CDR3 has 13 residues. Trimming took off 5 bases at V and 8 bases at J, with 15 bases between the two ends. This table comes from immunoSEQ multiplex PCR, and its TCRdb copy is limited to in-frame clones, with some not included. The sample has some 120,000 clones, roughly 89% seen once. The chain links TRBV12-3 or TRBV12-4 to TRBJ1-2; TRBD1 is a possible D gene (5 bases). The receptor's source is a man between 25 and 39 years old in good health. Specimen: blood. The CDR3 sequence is CASSNTGGTGYTF. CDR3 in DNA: TGTGCCAGCAGTAACACTGGGGGTACCGGCTACACCTTC.